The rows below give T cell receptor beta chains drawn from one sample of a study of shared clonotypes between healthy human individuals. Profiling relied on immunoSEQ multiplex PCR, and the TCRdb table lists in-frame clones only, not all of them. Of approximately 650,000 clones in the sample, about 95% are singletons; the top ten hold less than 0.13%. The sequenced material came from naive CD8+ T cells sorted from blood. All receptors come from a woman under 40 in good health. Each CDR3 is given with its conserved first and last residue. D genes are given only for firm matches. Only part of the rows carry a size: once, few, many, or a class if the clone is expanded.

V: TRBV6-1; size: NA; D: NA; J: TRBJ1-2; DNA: TGTGCCAGCAGTGACCAGCAAGCGTTGAGGGGAAGCGGCTACACCTTC; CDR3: CASSDQQALRGSGYTF
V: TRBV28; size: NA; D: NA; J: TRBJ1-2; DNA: TGTGCCAGCAGTATCGGGCAATGGTCTAACTATGGCTACACCTTC; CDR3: CASSIGQWSNYGYTF
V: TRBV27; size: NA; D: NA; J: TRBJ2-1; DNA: TGTGCCAGCAGTTACCTCTCCTCCGCAGAGCAGTTCTTC; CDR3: CASSYLSSAEQFF
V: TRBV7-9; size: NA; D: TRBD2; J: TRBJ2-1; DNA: TGTGCCAGCAGCTTGGGATTAGCGGGAGGTAATGAGCAGTTCTTC; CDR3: CASSLGLAGGNEQFF
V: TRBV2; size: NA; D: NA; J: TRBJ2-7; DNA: TGTGCCAGCAGGGCCGGACTGGATCGGGAATCCTACGAGCAGTACTTC; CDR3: CASRAGLDRESYEQYF
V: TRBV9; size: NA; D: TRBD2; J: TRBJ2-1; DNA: TGTGCCAGCAGGGAGACTAGCGGGATTGAGCAGTTCTTC; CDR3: CASRETSGIEQFF
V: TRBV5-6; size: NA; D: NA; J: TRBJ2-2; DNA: TGTGCCAGCAGCTACTCCTACACCGGGGAGCTGTTTTTT; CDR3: CASSYSYTGELFF
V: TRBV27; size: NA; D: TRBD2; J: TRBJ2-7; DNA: TGTGCCAGCAGTTTAGCAGCGGGAGGGTCCTACGAGCAGTACTTC; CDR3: CASSLAAGGSYEQYF
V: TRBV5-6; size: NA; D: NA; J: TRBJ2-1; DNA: TGTGCCAGCAGCAGCCCCGGGGAGGACTCCTACAATGAGCAGTTCTTC; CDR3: CASSSPGEDSYNEQFF
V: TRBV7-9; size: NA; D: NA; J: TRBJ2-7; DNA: TGTGCCAGCTTTGATGACAGCTCCTACGAGCAGTACTTC; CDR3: CASFDDSSYEQYF
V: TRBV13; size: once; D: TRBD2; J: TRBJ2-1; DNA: TGTGCCAGCAGCCCGCCTAGCGGGAGGGTCCACAATGAGCAGTTCTTC; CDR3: CASSPPSGRVHNEQFF
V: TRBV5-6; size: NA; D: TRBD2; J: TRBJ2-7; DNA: TGTGCCAGCAGCTTGGGTACTAGCGGGAGGTACGAGCAGTACTTC; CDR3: CASSLGTSGRYEQYF
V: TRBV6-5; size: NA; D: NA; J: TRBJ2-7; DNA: TGTGCCAGCAGTTACTCGGCAGGCCCTAATTCCTACGAGCAGTACTTC; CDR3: CASSYSAGPNSYEQYF
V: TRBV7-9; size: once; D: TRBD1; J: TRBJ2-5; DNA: TGTGCCAGCAGCTCCCGGACAGGGGGCTTGGGTTGGGAGACCCAGTACTTC; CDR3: CASSSRTGGLGWETQYF
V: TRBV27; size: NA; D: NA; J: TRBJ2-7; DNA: TGTGCCAGCAGTTTAGGGGCTTCTAGCTCCTACGAGCAGTACTTC; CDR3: CASSLGASSSYEQYF
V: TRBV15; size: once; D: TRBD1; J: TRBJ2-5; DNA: TGTGCCACCAGCAGAGATTTTATGGGACAGGGAGGACCCTTGTTCTCTGAAGAGACCCAGTACTTC; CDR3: CATSRDFMGQGGPLFSEETQYF
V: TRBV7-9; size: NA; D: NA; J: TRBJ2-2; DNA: TGTGCCAGCAACCGGGACCAATCGAACACCGGGGAGCTGTTTTTT; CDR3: CASNRDQSNTGELFF
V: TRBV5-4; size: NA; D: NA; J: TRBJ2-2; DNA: TGTGCCAGCAGCTTTGGGGCCAGGGGCACCGGGGAGCTGTTTTTT; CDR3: CASSFGARGTGELFF
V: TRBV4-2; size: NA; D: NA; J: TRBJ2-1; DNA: TGTGCCAGCAGCCAAGATGCAGGCGGTGAGCAGTTCTTC; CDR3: CASSQDAGGEQFF
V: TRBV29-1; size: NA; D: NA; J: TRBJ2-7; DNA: TGCAGCGCCGTCGGCGGCTTTGGGCGGGAACCCTACGAGCAGTACTTC; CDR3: CSAVGGFGREPYEQYF
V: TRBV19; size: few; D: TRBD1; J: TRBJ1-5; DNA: TGTGCCAGTAATTCTCAGGGGGCAACGAGCAATCAGCCCCAGCATTTT; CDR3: CASNSQGATSNQPQHF
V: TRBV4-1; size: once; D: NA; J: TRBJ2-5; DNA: TGCGCCAGCAGCCAAGTGACGGGATTGGAGCAGTACTTC; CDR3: CASSQVTGLEQYF
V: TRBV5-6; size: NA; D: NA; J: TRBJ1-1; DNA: TGTGCCAGCAGTGAAGGGATGAACACTGAAGCTTTCTTT; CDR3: CASSEGMNTEAFF
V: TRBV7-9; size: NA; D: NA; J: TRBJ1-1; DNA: TGTGCCAGCAGCTCCGGGACACAAGCTTTCTTT; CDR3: CASSSGTQAFF
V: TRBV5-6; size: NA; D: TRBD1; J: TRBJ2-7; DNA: TGTGCCAGCAGCACATTACAGGGGCCGTACGAGCAGTACTTC; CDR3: CASSTLQGPYEQYF
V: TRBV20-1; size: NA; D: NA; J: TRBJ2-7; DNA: TGCAGTGGGACGGACGGCTACGAGCAGTACTTC; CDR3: CSGTDGYEQYF
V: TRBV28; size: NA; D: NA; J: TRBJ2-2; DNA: TGTGCCAGCAGTCGGGACCCCCTAACCGGGGAGCTGTTTTTT; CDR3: CASSRDPLTGELFF
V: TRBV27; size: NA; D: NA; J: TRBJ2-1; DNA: TGTGCCAGCAGGGGCGGGGTCAAGCAGTTCTTC; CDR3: CASRGGVKQFF
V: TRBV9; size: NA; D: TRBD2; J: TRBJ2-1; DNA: TGTGCCAGCAGCGTAGGGGGGGACTATATGTACAATGAGCAGTTCTTC; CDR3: CASSVGGDYMYNEQFF
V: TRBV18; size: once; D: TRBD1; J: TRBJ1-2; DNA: TGTGCCAGCTCATCGGGACAGGGAATAGTCTATGGCTACACCTTC; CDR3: CASSSGQGIVYGYTF
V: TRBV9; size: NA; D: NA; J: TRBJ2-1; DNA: TGTGCCAGCAGCTCATACGACTCAGGGCCTAATGAGCAGTTCTTC; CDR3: CASSSYDSGPNEQFF
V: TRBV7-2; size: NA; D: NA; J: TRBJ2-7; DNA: TGTGCCAGCAGCCCCTGGCAGGGAGTCTACGAGCAGTACTTC; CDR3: CASSPWQGVYEQYF
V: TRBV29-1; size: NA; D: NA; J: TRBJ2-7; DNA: TGCAGCGTGCTCCTACGGGCCTCCTCCTACGAGCAGTACTTC; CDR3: CSVLLRASSYEQYF
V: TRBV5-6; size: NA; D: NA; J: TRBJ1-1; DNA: TGTGCCAGCAGCTTGTGGGGGGGCACTGAAGCTTTCTTT; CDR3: CASSLWGGTEAFF
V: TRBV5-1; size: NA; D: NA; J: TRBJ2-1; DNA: TGCGCCAGCAGCCCGGACTTCAATGAGCAGTTCTTC; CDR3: CASSPDFNEQFF
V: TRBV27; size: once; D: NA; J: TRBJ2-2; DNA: TGTGCCAGCAGTTTTATGGGGGGAAGGCTGACCGGGGAGCTGTTTTTT; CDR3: CASSFMGGRLTGELFF